Listed below are T cell receptor beta chains from one sample, sequenced in a study of CD8+CD57+ T cells in acquired aplastic anemia. MiXCR, run by TCRdb on the reads, gives a single entry per CDR3 protein. Seen here are 68,000 or so distinct CDR3 sequences, 45% to 55% observed once, and the top ten hold roughly 8.7%. Sequenced: sorted CD4+, CD8+, or CD8+CD57+ T cells (not recorded which) from PBMCs. The origin of the receptors is a human donor in good health, serving as a control. The CDR3 runs from the conserved cysteine through the conserved F or W.

V | CDR3
TRBV4-1 | CASSQGQSVAYGYTF
TRBV10-3 | CASSYSGAGGSLYEQYF
TRBV11-2 | CASSPGTSGIWQYF
TRBV20-1 | CSARLDGGRDEQYF
TRBV6-1 | CASSSWTGATNQPQHF
TRBV19 | CASSRQGPTEAFF
TRBV10-3 | CAITQPLAGGDNEQFF
TRBV6-1 | CASSVSVEGGADTQYF
TRBV29-1 | CSVPRGAANTEAFF
TRBV4-3 | CASSQEGLGQYEKLFF